This passage covers 11 T cell receptor beta chains from one sample sequenced in a study of blood T cell repertoires in COVID-19. Profiled with immunoSEQ multiplex PCR; TCRdb holds only in-frame clones, not every one. The sample has about 330,000 clones, roughly 82% seen once. The specimen was peripheral blood. The receptors originated from a woman in her fifties or sixties with acute or convalescent COVID-19.

This rearrangement joins TRBV9 to TRBJ2-2, with a weak D call TRBD1 (5 bases). The CDR3 length is 14 residues. Germline-derived CDR1 and CDR2 are SGDLS and YYNGEE. Trimming shortened V by 3 bases and J by 2 bases, and 8 bases separated the two germline ends. The CDR3 protein is CASSARTNTGELFF. CDR3 sequence (DNA): TGTGCCAGCAGCGCCCGGACAAACACCGGGGAGCTGTTTTTT.

The chain joins TRBV19 to TRBJ2-2; TRBD1 agrees at 8 bases. Germline CDR1 is LNHDA and CDR2 is SQIVND (reference sequence). V dropped 9 bases and J dropped 8; count of bases not matched to a gene: 5. The CDR3 has 12 amino acids. CDR3 nucleotide sequence: TGTGCCAGCCCGGACAGGGCTGGGGAGCTGTTTTTT. Protein product: CASPDRAGELFF.

The rearrangement uses TRBV5-4 and TRBJ2-3, with D perhaps matching TRBD2 (6 bases). Deletions cut 5 bases from V and 1 base from J, with 14 bases between. The CDR3 length is 15 residues. The germline V gene has CDR1 SGHNT and CDR2 YYREEE (reference sequence). CDR3 nucleotide sequence: TGTGCCAGCAGGTGGAGGGGTGGAGGCACAGATACGCAGTATTTT. Translated, it gives CASRWRGGGTDTQYF.

The chain employs TRBV15 and TRBJ1-5; perhaps TRBD1 as D (5 bases). Trimming removed 5 bases from V and 3 bases from J, with 11 bases in between. The CDR3 is made up of 14 amino acids. Germline CDR1 is LNHNV and CDR2 is YYDKDF (reference sequence). CDR3 in amino acids: CATSWGGVNQPQHF. The CDR3 nucleotides are TGTGCCACCAGCTGGGGAGGGGTCAATCAGCCCCAGCATTTT.

J is TRBJ1-1 and V is TRBV7-8, with 9 nucleotides matching TRBD1. The length of the CDR3 is 15 residues. CDR1 and CDR2 (germline): SGHVS, FQNEAQ. The V and J ends lost 5 bases and 5 bases, in that order; junction bases with no gene match: 9. The chain's CDR3 is CASSVRNRGRTEAFF. Here the CDR3 DNA reads TGTGCCAGCAGCGTACGAAACAGGGGGCGAACTGAAGCTTTCTTT.

The CDR3 spells CATALGRAGYEQYF. CDR3 bases: TGTGCCACCGCATTGGGCAGGGCAGGGTACGAGCAGTACTTC. The chain is built from TRBV5-4 and TRBJ2-7; a weak D match, TRBD1 (5 bases). This CDR3 has 14 amino acids. Looked up from germline, CDR1 is SGHNT and CDR2 is YYREEE (reference sequence). V shed 9 bases and J shed 4 bases, with 20 bases lying between them.

This chain joins TRBV7-3 and TRBJ2-5; D uncertain. In germline, CDR1 is SGHTA, CDR2 FQGTGA. Trimming took 3 bases from V and 3 from J, leaving 8 bases between them. This CDR3 spans 13 amino acids. The CDR3 DNA sequence: TGTGCCAGCAGCTTGAAGAGTAAAGAGACCCAGTACTTC. Encoded protein: CASSLKSKETQYF. Filled out from reference TRBV7-3 and TRBJ2-5, the complete variable domain reads GAGVSQTPSNKVTEKGKYVELRCDPISGHTALYWYRQSLGQGPEFLIYFQGTGAADDSGLPNDRFFAVRPEGSVSTLKIQRTERGDSAVYLCASSLKSKETQYFGPGTRLLVL.

The chain is built from TRBV10-1 and TRBJ1-2; 7 bases agree with TRBD1. CDR1 and CDR2 (germline): WNHNN, SYGVQD (reference sequence). This CDR3 has 11 amino acids. V shed 9 bases and J 8 bases; nucleotides not matched to a gene: 6. CDR3 amino acids: CARTGRRGYTF. CDR3 DNA sequence: TGCGCCAGGACAGGGCGGCGAGGCTACACCTTC.

This CDR3 is CASSLWAGSQETQYF. In DNA form, the CDR3 reads TGTGCCAGCAGCTTATGGGCAGGTAGTCAAGAGACCCAGTACTTC. The V and J genes are TRBV7-3 and TRBJ2-5; D unresolved. This CDR3 is built from 15 residues. Per the germline V gene, CDR1 is SGHTA and CDR2 is FQGTGA. V lost 2 bases, J lost 2 bases, and 12 bases lay in between.

The chain couples TRBV21-1 to TRBJ2-5; the table's D call of TRBD2 was not tested on the DNA. TRBV21-1 is noted as a pseudogene. The length of the CDR3 is 15 residues. The CDR3, as DNA: TGTGCCAGCAGCAAAGCGCGAGAGATCCAAGAGACCCAGTACTTC. It yields the protein CASSKAREIQETQYF.

V usage is TRBV5-1 and J usage is TRBJ2-7, with 11 bases that match TRBD2. The junction had 8 bases not matched to a gene; V was cut back by 4 bases and J by 11 bases. Germline V CDR1 and CDR2: SGHRS, YFSETQ. The CDR3 covers 13 residues. CDR3 sequence reads: CASSPLTSGKEYF. The CDR3 region has the DNA TGCGCCAGCAGCCCCTTGACTAGCGGGAAGGAGTACTTC.